Detailed here is one T cell receptor (beta chain). The antigen remains unidentified. These data come from a study of CD8 T cells in Susac syndrome. Study outcomes and limitations: Clonal expansion was absent from the CD4+ T cell repertoires in Susac syndrome.

The authors sequenced TCR beta from blood CD8+ and CD4+ T cells. Random hexamers were used to reverse transcribe about 0.5 to 1 ug of RNA. The amplification used immunoSEQ multiplex PCR on TCR beta CDR3; it spanned 54 Vbeta and 13 Jbeta. MiXCR, applied by TCRdb to the immunoSEQ multiplex PCR reads, yields one record per CDR3 protein. The sample includes about 180,000 distinct CDR3 sequences, around 94% of them seen just once. V shed 4 bases, J shed 8 bases, and the junction held 6 bases outside the gene matches. From germline, CDR1 is SQVTM and CDR2 ANQGSEA. The length of the CDR3 is 12 residues. The origin of this receptor is a human donor with Susac syndrome. The chain recombines TRBV29-1 with TRBJ1-2; 8 bases agree with TRBD1. What was sequenced was CD4+ T cells from PBMCs. In DNA form, the CDR3 reads TGCAGCGTTGGACAGGGGAGGGAAGGCTACACCTTC. Protein: CSVGQGREGYTF.